The 23 T cell receptor beta chains presented below share a single source sample, sequenced in a study of beta chain features in type 1 diabetes. Regarding the study as a whole: All four CD4+ subsets from Type 1 diabetes patients carried moderately but significantly shorter TCRB CDR3s.

Which antigens these TCRs recognize remains unknown. Of the isolated RNA, all was reverse transcribed, and so the sequenced material was expressed TCRB transcripts. Profiled with immunoSEQ multiplex PCR; TCRdb holds only in-frame clones, not every one. The data hold about 280,000 clones, with over 14% observed a single time. Sequenced input: naive CD4+ T cells from blood. These receptors came from a man younger than 30 with type 1 diabetes.

This clone was seen a few times. The V and J genes are TRBV7-7 and TRBJ2-5; 12 positions agree with TRBD1. Germline V gene lookup returns CDR1 SSHAT and CDR2 FNYEAQ (reference sequence). V gave up 5 bases and J gave up 4 bases; unmatched junction bases: 2. This CDR3 has 14 amino acids. The CDR3 nucleotides read TGTGCCAGCAGCAGGGACAGGGGGCGAGAGACCCAGTACTTC. The encoded protein is CASSRDRGRETQYF.

The chain has TRBV19 and TRBJ1-2; no definite D call. V lost 5 bases, J lost 7 bases, and 14 bases lay in between. The CDR3 has 13 amino acids. Germline-derived CDR1 and CDR2 are LNHDA and SQIVND (reference sequence). Here the CDR3 reads CASSVSGLGGYTF. CDR3 in DNA: TGTGCCAGTAGTGTTTCCGGACTCGGTGGCTACACCTTC.

A few counts support this clone. As DNA, the CDR3 is TGTGCCAGCTCACCCGGGACAGGGGGCGAAGAGCAGTACTTC. It translates to CASSPGTGGEEQYF. This chain uses TRBV18 with TRBJ2-7; 12 bases fit TRBD1. Unmatched junction bases numbered 4, after V lost 3 bases and J lost 7 bases. Germline CDR1 is KGHSH and CDR2 is LQKENI. The CDR3 has 14 amino acids.

The chain employs TRBV5-4 and TRBJ1-2; 11 bases line up with TRBD1. CDR3 length: 14 residues. V lost 3 bases, J lost 4 bases, and 2 bases stayed unmatched. Germline CDR1 SGHNT, CDR2 YYREEE (reference sequence). The CDR3 here is CASSSGTGGYGYTF. The CDR3 DNA is TGTGCCAGCAGCTCCGGGACAGGGGGCTATGGCTACACCTTC.

This clone has more than one count but fewer than ten. The V gene is TRBV6-1, the J gene TRBJ2-7; 8 nucleotides line up with TRBD2. V shed 8 bases, J shed 5 bases, and the junction held 11 bases outside the gene matches. Germline V lookup: CDR1 MNHNS, CDR2 SASEGT. This CDR3 has 14 residues. CDR3 loop: CASLSFREGDEQYF. CDR3 nucleotide sequence: TGTGCCAGCCTAAGCTTCCGGGAGGGGGACGAGCAGTACTTC.

V is TRBV6-1 and J is TRBJ1-2; maybe TRBD1 (6 bases). V gave up 7 bases and J gave up 7 bases, with 22 bases separating them. Germline CDR1 reads MNHNS; CDR2 reads SASEGT. The CDR3 runs 15 residues. For the CDR3, the DNA is TGTGCCAGCATTAAAGAGGGGGTAATGCGTGCTGGCTACACCTTC. It specifies CASIKEGVMRAGYTF.

This chain uses TRBV2 with TRBJ2-7; TRBD1 aligns across 10 bases. Trimming removed 6 bases from V and 1 base from J; junction bases left unmatched: 6. CDR1 SNHLY and CDR2 FYNNEI come from the germline V gene. CDR3 length: 15 amino acids. The chain's CDR3 is CASSPRTGGSYEQYF. The CDR3 DNA is TGTGCCAGCAGCCCTAGGACAGGGGGTTCCTACGAGCAGTACTTC.

This chain connects TRBV4-2 to TRBJ2-7, with TRBD2 identical over 12 bases. The CDR3 spans 17 residues. The junction had 10 bases not matched to a gene; V was cut back by 1 base and J by 6 bases. Germline-derived CDR1 and CDR2 are LGHNA and YNFKEQ. The CDR3: CASSQATTSGGYFEQYF. In DNA form, the CDR3 reads TGTGCCAGCAGCCAAGCAACTACTAGCGGGGGGTATTTCGAGCAGTACTTC.

The V and J genes are TRBV27 and TRBJ2-1; D ambiguous. The CDR3 runs 15 residues. Germline CDR1 is MNHEY and CDR2 is SMNVEV (reference sequence). Trimming stripped 0 bases from V and 8 bases from J, with 14 bases between. CDR3 coding DNA: TGTGCCAGCAGTTTATCGAGTCGAATGGGCGATGAGCAGTTCTTC. This sequence encodes CASSLSSRMGDEQFF.

V usage is TRBV30 and J usage is TRBJ1-2; D is unclear. There are 11 residues in the CDR3. V lost 3 bases, J lost 1 base, and 3 bases lay in between. Germline CDR1 is GTSNPN and CDR2 is SVGIG (reference sequence). The CDR3 reads CAWSYNYGYTF. The DNA of the CDR3 is TGTGCCTGGAGCTATAACTATGGCTACACCTTC.

This chain connects TRBV28 to TRBJ2-4; no reliable D call. The V end lost 6 bases, the J end lost 1 base, and 10 bases lay between the germline ends. Germline loops: CDR1 MDHEN, CDR2 SYDVKM. This CDR3 has 14 amino acids. CDR3 in amino acids: CASSLPLAKNIQYF. The CDR3 bases are TGTGCCAGCAGCCTCCCGTTGGCCAAAAACATTCAGTACTTC.

This clone was counted a few times. V is TRBV5-6 and J is TRBJ1-5; 7 positions agree with TRBD1. The germline CDR1 and CDR2 sequences are SGHDT and YYEEEE. The CDR3 is 15 amino acids. The V and J ends lost 0 bases and 4 bases, in that order; junction bases with no gene match: 4. The CDR3 spells CASSLGRGLNQPQHF. CDR3 DNA sequence: TGTGCCAGCAGCTTGGGAAGGGGGCTTAATCAGCCCCAGCATTTT.

This clone came up a few times. CDR3 coding DNA: TGTGCCAGCAGTCATTTTGGGGACAGGGATGAAAAACTGTTTTTT. Its translation: CASSHFGDRDEKLFF. The gene calls are TRBV11-2 and TRBJ1-4, with 9 positions matching TRBD1. The V gene's germline CDR1 is SGHAT and CDR2 FQNNGV. The V and J ends lost 6 bases and 6 bases, in that order; junction bases with no gene match: 8. The CDR3 sequence is 15 residues long.

This chain connects TRBV4-1 to TRBJ2-1; D is uncertain. Germline CDR1 reads MGHRA; CDR2 reads YSYEKL. The CDR3 is made up of 20 amino acids. V was clipped by 2 bases and J by 4 bases, with 27 bases between them. The CDR3 DNA follows: TGCGCCAGCAGCCAACACCACTACCCGCTTGGTAGGAGTGGATACAATGAGCAGTTCTTC. Translated: CASSQHHYPLGRSGYNEQFF.

This clone was seen a few times. V and J are TRBV2 and TRBJ2-1; D perhaps matches TRBD2 (6 bases). CDR3 length: 13 amino acids. Germline CDR1 reads SNHLY; CDR2 reads FYNNEI. Trimming cost V 6 bases and J 6 bases, with 12 bases left between them. This chain's CDR3 is CASREEGPNEQFF. Written as DNA, the CDR3 is TGTGCCAGCAGGGAGGAGGGACCCAATGAGCAGTTCTTC. Together with reference TRBV2 and TRBJ2-1, the CDR3 gives the full variable domain: EPEVTQTPSHQVTQMGQEVILRCVPISNHLYFYWYRQILGQKVEFLVSFYNNEISEKSEIFDDQFSVERPDGSNFTLKIRSTKLEDSAMYFCASREEGPNEQFFGPGTRLTVL.

The chain joins TRBV5-1 to TRBJ2-1, with 7 bases fitting TRBD1. The CDR3 is 15 residues long. Germline V gives CDR1 SGHRS, CDR2 YFSETQ. The junction had 10 bases not matched to a gene; V was cut back by 4 bases and J by 6 bases. CDR3 bases: TGCGCCAGCAGCCAAGGCGGACAGGTCCTCAATGAGCAGTTCTTC. Protein product: CASSQGGQVLNEQFF.

This clone has more than one count but fewer than ten. V usage is TRBV30 and J usage is TRBJ1-1; 9 bases align to TRBD1. Germline V CDR1 and CDR2: GTSNPN, SVGIG (reference sequence). The CDR3 consists of 13 residues. J was trimmed by 7 bases and V by 1 base; bases with no gene match: 4. The CDR3 sequence: CAWSATGGIEAFF. In DNA, the CDR3 is TGTGCCTGGAGTGCTACAGGGGGCATTGAAGCTTTCTTT.

This clone was counted a few times. Other DNA sequences in this specimen translate into the identical CDR3. V is TRBV27 and J is TRBJ2-3, with D unresolved. Deletions cut 0 bases from V and 0 bases from J, with 4 bases between. CDR3 length: 14 residues. Germline loops: CDR1 MNHEY, CDR2 SMNVEV (reference sequence). CDR3 sequence (DNA): TGTGCCAGCAGTTTATCAGCTAGCACAGATACGCAGTATTTT. Protein sequence: CASSLSASTDTQYF.

The chain employs TRBV9 and TRBJ2-3; D is perhaps TRBD1 (5 bases). This CDR3 is 12 amino acids long. V lost 0 bases and J 6 bases, leaving 5 bases between the germline ends. The germline CDR1 and CDR2 sequences are SGDLS and YYNGEE. Here the CDR3 reads CASSVGQDTQYF. DNA for the CDR3: TGTGCCAGCAGCGTAGGACAGGATACGCAGTATTTT.

This chain links TRBV6-1 with TRBJ1-2, with D tentatively TRBD1 (6 bases). Germline values: CDR1 MNHNS, CDR2 SASEGT. CDR3 length equals 21 residues. The ends were cut back, 2 bases at V and 2 bases at J, with 30 bases in the middle. CDR3 residues: CASSEWARTGTRRSRNYGYTF. CDR3 in DNA: TGTGCCAGCAGTGAATGGGCCCGAACAGGGACCCGGAGATCTAGAAACTATGGCTACACCTTC.

This chain links TRBV27 with TRBJ2-7, with 7 bases fitting TRBD2. Unmatched junction bases numbered 8, after V lost 3 bases and J lost 3 bases. The CDR3 runs to 15 residues. Germline-derived CDR1 and CDR2 are MNHEY and SMNVEV (reference sequence). In DNA form, the CDR3 reads TGTGCCAGCAGTTTTCGGGGGGATCCCTTCTACGAGCAGTACTTC. It specifies CASSFRGDPFYEQYF.

The chain joins TRBV11-2 to TRBJ2-2; D might be TRBD1 (5 bases). Trimming stripped 5 bases from V and 0 bases from J, with 10 bases between. This CDR3 is 15 amino acids long. Germline-derived CDR1 and CDR2 are SGHAT and FQNNGV. The chain's CDR3 is CASSQGESNTGELFF. The CDR3 DNA reads TGTGCCAGCAGCCAAGGGGAATCGAACACCGGGGAGCTGTTTTTT.

This clone was picked up a small number of times. The rearrangement joins TRBV2 to TRBJ2-5; D unresolved. The germline V gene has CDR1 SNHLY and CDR2 FYNNEI. This CDR3 contains 15 residues. The ends were cut back, 6 bases at V and 5 bases at J, with 19 bases in the middle. Written as DNA, the CDR3 is TGTGCCAGCAGAAATGAGCGTCTCTTATTCGAGACCCAGTACTTC. It encodes CASRNERLLFETQYF.